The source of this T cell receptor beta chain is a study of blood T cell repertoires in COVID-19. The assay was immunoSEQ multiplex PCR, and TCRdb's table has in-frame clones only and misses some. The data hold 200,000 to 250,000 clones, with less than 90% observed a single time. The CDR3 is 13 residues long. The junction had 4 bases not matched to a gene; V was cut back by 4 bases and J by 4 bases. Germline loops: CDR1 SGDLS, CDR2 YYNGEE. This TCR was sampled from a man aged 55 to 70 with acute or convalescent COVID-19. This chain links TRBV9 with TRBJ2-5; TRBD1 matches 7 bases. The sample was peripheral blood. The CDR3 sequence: CASSPGTVETQYF. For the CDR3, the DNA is TGTGCCAGCAGCCCTGGGACAGTAGAGACCCAGTACTTC.